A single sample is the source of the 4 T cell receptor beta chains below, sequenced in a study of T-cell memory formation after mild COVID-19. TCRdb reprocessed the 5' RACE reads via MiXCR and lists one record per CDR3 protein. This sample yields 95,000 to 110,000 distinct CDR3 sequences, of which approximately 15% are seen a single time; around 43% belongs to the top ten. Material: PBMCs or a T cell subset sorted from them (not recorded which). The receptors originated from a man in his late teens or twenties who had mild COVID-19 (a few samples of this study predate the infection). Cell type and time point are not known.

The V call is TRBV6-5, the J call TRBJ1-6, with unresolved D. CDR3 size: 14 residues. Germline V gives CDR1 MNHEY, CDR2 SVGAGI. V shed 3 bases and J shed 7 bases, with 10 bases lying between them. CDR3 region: CASSYGPKNSPLHF. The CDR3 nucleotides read TGTGCCAGCAGTTATGGGCCGAAAAATTCACCCCTCCACTTT.

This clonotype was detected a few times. The CDR3 loop reads CASSSEGSYEQYV. CDR3 in DNA: TGTGCCAGCAGCTCGGAGGGGAGCTACGAGCAGTACGTC. The gene calls are TRBV13 and TRBJ2-7, with D perhaps matching TRBD2 (6 bases). Germline CDR1 reads PRHDT; CDR2 reads FYEKMQ (reference sequence). This CDR3 region has 13 residues. The germline V and J ends were trimmed by 4 bases and 3 bases, with 10 bases remaining between them.

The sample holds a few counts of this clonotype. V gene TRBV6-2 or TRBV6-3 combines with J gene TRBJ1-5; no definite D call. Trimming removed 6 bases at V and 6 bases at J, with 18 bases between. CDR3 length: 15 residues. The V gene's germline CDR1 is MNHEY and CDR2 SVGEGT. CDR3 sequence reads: CASSSRAPLGQPQHF. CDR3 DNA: TGTGCCAGCAGCTCAAGGGCGCCCCTGGGTCAGCCCCAGCATTTT.

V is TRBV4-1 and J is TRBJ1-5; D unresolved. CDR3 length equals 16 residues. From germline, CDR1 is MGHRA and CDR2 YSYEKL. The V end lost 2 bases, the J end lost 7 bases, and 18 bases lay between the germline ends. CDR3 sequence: CASSQTSVIETQPQHF. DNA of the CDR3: TGCGCCAGCAGCCAAACGTCCGTAATCGAAACGCAGCCCCAGCATTTT.